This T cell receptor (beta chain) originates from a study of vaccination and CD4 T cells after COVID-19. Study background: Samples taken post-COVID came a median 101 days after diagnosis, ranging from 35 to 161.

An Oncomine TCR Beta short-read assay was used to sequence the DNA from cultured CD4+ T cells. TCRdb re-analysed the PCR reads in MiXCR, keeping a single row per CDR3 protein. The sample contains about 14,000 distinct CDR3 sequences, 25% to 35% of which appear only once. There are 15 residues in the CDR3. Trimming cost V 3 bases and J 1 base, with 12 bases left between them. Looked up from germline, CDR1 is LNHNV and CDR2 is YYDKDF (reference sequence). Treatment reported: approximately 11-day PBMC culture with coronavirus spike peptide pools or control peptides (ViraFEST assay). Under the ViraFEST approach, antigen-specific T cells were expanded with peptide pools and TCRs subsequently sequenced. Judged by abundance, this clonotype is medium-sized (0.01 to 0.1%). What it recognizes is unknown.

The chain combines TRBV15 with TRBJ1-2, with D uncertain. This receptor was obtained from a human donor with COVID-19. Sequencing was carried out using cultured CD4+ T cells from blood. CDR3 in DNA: TGTGCCACCAGCAGGGACGGGAACGTTAACTATGGCTACACCTTC. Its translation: CATSRDGNVNYGYTF.